This T cell receptor (beta chain) was recovered during a study of T cell repertoires in aging, cancer and after chemotherapy. Across the study: Over several months to years, re-sampled healthy donor repertoires clearly shared clones.

Rearranged V-D-J TRB sequences were amplified with a mixed TRB-A/B primer pool. TCRdb redid the calling of the multiplex PCR reads with MiXCR, one entry per CDR3 protein. Among thousands of distinct CDR3 sequences, approximately 21% were seen once, and the ten largest hold 3% to 4%. V gave up 3 bases and J gave up 7 bases, with 10 bases separating them. This CDR3 has 12 residues. Germline-derived CDR1 and CDR2 are SGHAT and FQDESV (reference sequence). Amplification of TCR beta used genomic DNA extracted from peripheral blood. The sequencing input was blood. This sequence joins TRBV11-1 and TRBJ2-7, with no clear D. This clonotype originated in a human donor in good health. The donor label of this sample is uncertain. The CDR3 protein is CASSFTTWEQYF. The DNA for the CDR3 is TGTGCCAGCAGCTTTACCACGTGGGAGCAGTACTTC.